This T cell receptor beta chain emerged from a study of T cell responses to AZD1222 COVID-19 vaccine. Study outcomes and limitations: Reportedly, nearly half of unique spike TCRs recognized epitopes outside B.1.351/B.1.1.7 mutations.

Germline trimming cut 2 bases from V and 2 bases from J; bases unmatched to any gene: 3. The V gene's germline CDR1 is SGHTS and CDR2 YDEGEE. The CDR3 is 15 residues long. As to this clone: The antigen is not known.

Profiled with immunoSEQ multiplex PCR; TCRdb holds only in-frame clones, not every one. The sample has about 100,000 clones, 87% seen once. The V and J genes are TRBV5-8 and TRBJ2-1; 8 bases are a match to TRBD1. The sequence came from an adult in good health. This material consisted of peripheral blood, taken on day 0 of MenACWY control vaccination. CDR3 sequence: CASSLGQGTYNEQFF. The CDR3 coding sequence is TGTGCCAGCAGCTTAGGACAGGGCACCTACAATGAGCAGTTCTTC.